This is a list of T cell receptor beta chains from one sample in a study of blood T cell repertoires in COVID-19. The method was immunoSEQ multiplex PCR; TCRdb's version includes in-frame clones alone and lacks a portion of them. The repertoire consists of about 80,000 clones, with roughly 85% occurring once and the leading ten covering 30% to 45%. The sample taken for sequencing was peripheral blood. The receptors stem from a woman aged 70-85 years with acute or convalescent COVID-19. CDR3s include the opening cysteine and the closing phenylalanine or tryptophan. Fields, in order: D gene, V gene, clone size, J gene, CDR3 DNA, CDR3 protein. D genes are given only for firm matches. Rows may omit the clone size; those that give it use once, few, many or a size class.

D gene: NA; V gene: TRBV6-6; clone size: few; J gene: TRBJ1-2; CDR3 DNA: TGTGCCAGCAGTTACTCCGGGACTTCCTATGGCTACACCTTC; CDR3 protein: CASSYSGTSYGYTF
D gene: TRBD1; V gene: TRBV5-8; clone size: NA; J gene: TRBJ1-6; CDR3 DNA: TGTGCCAGCAGACGGCACAGGGGGAGTTCACCCCTCCACTTT; CDR3 protein: CASRRHRGSSPLHF
D gene: NA; V gene: TRBV11-1; clone size: NA; J gene: TRBJ2-5; CDR3 DNA: TGTGCCAGCAGCTTATCCGAGACTAGCCAAGAGACCCAGTACTTC; CDR3 protein: CASSLSETSQETQYF
D gene: TRBD2; V gene: TRBV6-5; clone size: NA; J gene: TRBJ2-1; CDR3 DNA: TGTGCCAGCAACCGTCGGGGACTAGCGGGAAATGAGCAGTTCTTC; CDR3 protein: CASNRRGLAGNEQFF
D gene: NA; V gene: TRBV7-3; clone size: NA; J gene: TRBJ2-2; CDR3 DNA: TGTGCCAGCAGCTGGGGGCTTGACACCGGGGAGCTGTTTTTT; CDR3 protein: CASSWGLDTGELFF
D gene: NA; V gene: TRBV9; clone size: NA; J gene: TRBJ2-1; CDR3 DNA: TGTGCCAGCAGCCTCGGACTGTCCTACAATGAGCAGTTCTTC; CDR3 protein: CASSLGLSYNEQFF
D gene: NA; V gene: TRBV19; clone size: NA; J gene: TRBJ2-3; CDR3 DNA: TGTGCCAGTAGTCCTGGGAGGCCCAACACAGATACGCAGTATTTT; CDR3 protein: CASSPGRPNTDTQYF
D gene: TRBD1; V gene: TRBV5-4; clone size: once; J gene: TRBJ2-1; CDR3 DNA: TGTGCCAGCAGCATGGACAGGTATGGCAATGAGCAGTTCTTC; CDR3 protein: CASSMDRYGNEQFF
D gene: TRBD1; V gene: TRBV30; clone size: NA; J gene: TRBJ1-1; CDR3 DNA: TGTGCCTGGAGTTACGGGACAGCGAACACTGAAGCTTTCTTT; CDR3 protein: CAWSYGTANTEAFF
D gene: NA; V gene: TRBV7-2; clone size: once; J gene: TRBJ2-1; CDR3 DNA: TGTGCCAGCAGCTCCCTTTATCAGGGAGGTGAGCAGTTCTTC; CDR3 protein: CASSSLYQGGEQFF
D gene: NA; V gene: TRBV3-1/TRBV3-2; clone size: NA; J gene: TRBJ1-2; CDR3 DNA: TGTGCCAGCAGCACCCGACAGTCTTTAATTTCTGGCTACACCTTC; CDR3 protein: CASSTRQSLISGYTF
D gene: TRBD2; V gene: TRBV29-1; clone size: NA; J gene: TRBJ2-1; CDR3 DNA: TGCAGCGCCCAAACAGCGGGAGCTAACAATGAGCAGTTCTTC; CDR3 protein: CSAQTAGANNEQFF
D gene: NA; V gene: TRBV12-2; clone size: NA; J gene: TRBJ2-2; CDR3 DNA: TGTGCAAATGAAGCGACAGGGGCATCACACCGGGAGCTGTTTTTT; CDR3 protein: CANEATGASHRELFF
D gene: NA; V gene: TRBV5-6; clone size: NA; J gene: TRBJ1-5; CDR3 DNA: TGTGCCAGCAGCCAAACAGGGAGCAATCAGCCCCAGCATTTT; CDR3 protein: CASSQTGSNQPQHF
D gene: NA; V gene: TRBV5-1; clone size: once; J gene: TRBJ1-6; CDR3 DNA: TGCGCCAGCTCGCGGGCCTATAATTCACCCCTCCACTTT; CDR3 protein: CASSRAYNSPLHF
D gene: TRBD1; V gene: TRBV4-1; clone size: NA; J gene: TRBJ1-4; CDR3 DNA: TGCGCCAGCAGCCGTCGACAGGGGAATGAAAAACTGTTTTTT; CDR3 protein: CASSRRQGNEKLFF
D gene: TRBD2; V gene: TRBV19; clone size: NA; J gene: TRBJ2-1; CDR3 DNA: TGTGCCAGTAGTGCTGGGACTAGCAGGTACAATGAGCAGTTCTTC; CDR3 protein: CASSAGTSRYNEQFF
D gene: TRBD2; V gene: TRBV7-6; clone size: NA; J gene: TRBJ2-5; CDR3 DNA: TGTGCCAGCAGCTTAGCGTGGGGGGGGGTAAACCAAGAGACCCAGTACTTC; CDR3 protein: CASSLAWGGVNQETQYF
D gene: NA; V gene: TRBV6-6; clone size: once; J gene: TRBJ1-6; CDR3 DNA: TGTGCCAGCAAGGAGGACAGTTTTTGGGGAAGTTCACCCCTCCACTTT; CDR3 protein: CASKEDSFWGSSPLHF
D gene: NA; V gene: TRBV2; clone size: NA; J gene: TRBJ2-1; CDR3 DNA: TGTGCCAGCAGTTACCTGGACACGGGCAATGAGCAGTTCTTC; CDR3 protein: CASSYLDTGNEQFF
D gene: TRBD2; V gene: TRBV5-6; clone size: NA; J gene: TRBJ2-3; CDR3 DNA: TGTGCCACCGGAAGACTAGCGGGAGTGGGGACAACAGATACGCAGTATTTT; CDR3 protein: CATGRLAGVGTTDTQYF
D gene: NA; V gene: TRBV30; clone size: NA; J gene: TRBJ2-7; CDR3 DNA: TGTGCCTGGAGTGTGGCTTCGGGGTCCTACGAGCAGTACTTC; CDR3 protein: CAWSVASGSYEQYF
D gene: TRBD1; V gene: TRBV29-1; clone size: NA; J gene: TRBJ1-1; CDR3 DNA: TGCAGCGTTCCGGACAGGGTGGGCACTGAAGCTTTCTTT; CDR3 protein: CSVPDRVGTEAFF
D gene: NA; V gene: TRBV5-6; clone size: NA; J gene: TRBJ2-3; CDR3 DNA: TGTGCCAGCATGGTCTTCACTAGTAGCACAGATACGCAGTATTTT; CDR3 protein: CASMVFTSSTDTQYF
D gene: NA; V gene: TRBV11-3; clone size: NA; J gene: TRBJ1-6; CDR3 DNA: TGTGCCAGCAGCTTATATCGGGATTCACCCCTCCACTTT; CDR3 protein: CASSLYRDSPLHF
D gene: NA; V gene: TRBV12-3/TRBV12-4; clone size: many; J gene: TRBJ1-1; CDR3 DNA: TGTGCCAGCAGTTTAGTCGGAGACACTGAAGCTTTCTTT; CDR3 protein: CASSLVGDTEAFF
D gene: NA; V gene: TRBV5-1; clone size: NA; J gene: TRBJ1-2; CDR3 DNA: TGCGCCAGCAGGGTAGCAGCAGCTAACTATGGCTACACCTTC; CDR3 protein: CASRVAAANYGYTF
D gene: TRBD1; V gene: TRBV6-5; clone size: NA; J gene: TRBJ1-1; CDR3 DNA: TGTGCCGGCATTTACAGGGGGCGAGAGGACACTGAAGCTTTCTTT; CDR3 protein: CAGIYRGREDTEAFF
D gene: NA; V gene: TRBV30; clone size: few; J gene: TRBJ2-2; CDR3 DNA: TGTGCCTGGAGTAATCAGGGTACCGGGGAGCTGTTTTTT; CDR3 protein: CAWSNQGTGELFF
D gene: TRBD1; V gene: TRBV5-1; clone size: once; J gene: TRBJ1-2; CDR3 DNA: TGCGCCAGCAGCTTGGACCTCGACAGGGTCTATGGCTACACCTTC; CDR3 protein: CASSLDLDRVYGYTF
D gene: NA; V gene: TRBV2; clone size: NA; J gene: TRBJ1-3; CDR3 DNA: TGTGCCAGCAGTGAAGCAACGGGTGCTGGAAACACCATATATTTT; CDR3 protein: CASSEATGAGNTIYF
D gene: NA; V gene: TRBV10-3; clone size: NA; J gene: TRBJ2-7; CDR3 DNA: TGTGCCACGTCGCGAGGGCGCGGGGAGCAGTACTTC; CDR3 protein: CATSRGRGEQYF
D gene: TRBD2; V gene: TRBV3-1/TRBV3-2; clone size: NA; J gene: TRBJ2-7; CDR3 DNA: TGTGCCAGCAGCCAAAGACACGGTACCTCAACTAGCGCGATCTACGAGCAGTACTTC; CDR3 protein: CASSQRHGTSTSAIYEQYF
D gene: TRBD2; V gene: TRBV5-8; clone size: few; J gene: TRBJ2-7; CDR3 DNA: TGTGCCAGCAGCTTGTTGTATCGGGGACTACGCTCCTACGAGCAGTACTTC; CDR3 protein: CASSLLYRGLRSYEQYF
D gene: NA; V gene: TRBV27; clone size: few; J gene: TRBJ1-2; CDR3 DNA: TGTGCCAGCAGTTTCCGTGGGGCAGGCCCTAACTATGGCTACACCTTC; CDR3 protein: CASSFRGAGPNYGYTF
D gene: NA; V gene: TRBV7-9; clone size: NA; J gene: TRBJ2-5; CDR3 DNA: TGTGCCAGCAGCTTAAACGGGAATAATATGGAGACCCAGTACTTC; CDR3 protein: CASSLNGNNMETQYF
D gene: TRBD2; V gene: TRBV4-1; clone size: NA; J gene: TRBJ2-1; CDR3 DNA: TGCGCCAGCAGCCCGACTAGCGGGACCTACAATGAGCAGTTCTTC; CDR3 protein: CASSPTSGTYNEQFF
D gene: TRBD1; V gene: TRBV5-1; clone size: NA; J gene: TRBJ2-3; CDR3 DNA: TGCGCCAGCAGCCTAGGTGGGACAGGGCTGGGGGATACGCAGTATTTT; CDR3 protein: CASSLGGTGLGDTQYF
D gene: TRBD2; V gene: TRBV5-6; clone size: once; J gene: TRBJ2-5; CDR3 DNA: TGTGCCAGCAGCCCCTGGCAGGGTAGCGGGACTCAAGAGACCCAGTACTTC; CDR3 protein: CASSPWQGSGTQETQYF
D gene: NA; V gene: TRBV21-1; clone size: once; J gene: TRBJ1-5; CDR3 DNA: TGTGCCAGCAGCAACCGACAGGGTGGGAGCAATCAGCCCCAGCATTTT; CDR3 protein: CASSNRQGGSNQPQHF
D gene: TRBD2; V gene: TRBV9; clone size: NA; J gene: TRBJ2-3; CDR3 DNA: TGTACCAGCAGCGGACGTATAGCGGGAGGGGAGCCAGATACGCAGTATTTT; CDR3 protein: CTSSGRIAGGEPDTQYF
D gene: TRBD2; V gene: TRBV29-1; clone size: few; J gene: TRBJ2-1; CDR3 DNA: TGCAGCACAATAGCGGGAGGATCCTACAATGAGCAGTTCTTC; CDR3 protein: CSTIAGGSYNEQFF
D gene: TRBD2; V gene: TRBV6-5; clone size: NA; J gene: TRBJ2-1; CDR3 DNA: TGTGCCAGCAGAGCCAGCGGGGCCAATGAGCAGTTCTTC; CDR3 protein: CASRASGANEQFF
D gene: TRBD2; V gene: TRBV5-6; clone size: NA; J gene: TRBJ2-7; CDR3 DNA: TGTGCCAGCAGCCCGGGACTAGCGGGATACGAGCAGTACTTC; CDR3 protein: CASSPGLAGYEQYF
D gene: TRBD2; V gene: TRBV4-1; clone size: NA; J gene: TRBJ2-2; CDR3 DNA: TGCGCCAGCAGCCAAGAATGGCGGGAGGGCATCGGGGAGCTGTTTTTT; CDR3 protein: CASSQEWREGIGELFF
D gene: TRBD2; V gene: TRBV7-2; clone size: NA; J gene: TRBJ2-2; CDR3 DNA: TGTGCCAGCAGCGCACTAGCGGCGAACACCGGGGAGCTGTTTTTT; CDR3 protein: CASSALAANTGELFF
D gene: NA; V gene: TRBV24-1; clone size: NA; J gene: TRBJ2-3; CDR3 DNA: TGTGCCACCAGTGATTCGGACACAGGTGCAGATACGCAGTATTTT; CDR3 protein: CATSDSDTGADTQYF
D gene: NA; V gene: TRBV2; clone size: NA; J gene: TRBJ1-2; CDR3 DNA: TGTGCCAGCAGATCGACAGCGACTAACTATGGCTACACCTTC; CDR3 protein: CASRSTATNYGYTF
D gene: TRBD2; V gene: TRBV7-9; clone size: NA; J gene: TRBJ2-1; CDR3 DNA: TGTGCCAGCAGCTTAGCGGGCGGGAGGGTGTACAATGAGCAGTTCTTC; CDR3 protein: CASSLAGGRVYNEQFF
D gene: NA; V gene: TRBV28; clone size: NA; J gene: TRBJ2-3; CDR3 DNA: TGTGCCAGCAGCCGAAAGGGGAGGGGGGATACGCAGTATTTT; CDR3 protein: CASSRKGRGDTQYF
D gene: NA; V gene: TRBV9; clone size: NA; J gene: TRBJ2-5; CDR3 DNA: TGTGCCAGCAGCGTAGGATTAGCATTACAAGAGACCCAGTACTTC; CDR3 protein: CASSVGLALQETQYF
D gene: NA; V gene: TRBV2; clone size: NA; J gene: TRBJ1-4; CDR3 DNA: TGTGCCAGCAGTGAACTAATACAGGGTTACGAAAAACTGTTTTTT; CDR3 protein: CASSELIQGYEKLFF
D gene: NA; V gene: TRBV30; clone size: NA; J gene: TRBJ2-7; CDR3 DNA: TGTGCCTGTAGAGGGTCCTACGAGCAGTACTTC; CDR3 protein: CACRGSYEQYF
D gene: NA; V gene: TRBV3-1/TRBV3-2; clone size: NA; J gene: TRBJ1-2; CDR3 DNA: TGTGCCAGCAGCCAAGGTGAGGCAGGGTCGGACTATGGCTACACCTTC; CDR3 protein: CASSQGEAGSDYGYTF